The 25 T cell receptor beta chains below all came from one sample that was sequenced in a study of T cell changes during pregnancy in multiple sclerosis. TCRdb keeps only in-frame clones here, not all; method: immunoSEQ multiplex PCR. The table has tens of thousands of clones, about nine tenths seen once. This specimen was peripheral blood, taken in the first trimester of pregnancy. The receptors were sampled from a female donor with multiple sclerosis, enrolled in a pregnancy study.

The CDR3 protein is CASSYSLQRNTEAFF. Here the CDR3 DNA reads TGTGCCAGCAGTTACTCGTTACAGAGGAACACTGAAGCTTTCTTT. The chain employs TRBV6-6 and TRBJ1-1; D is ambiguous. Trimming took off 0 bases at V and 1 base at J, with 9 bases between the two ends. The CDR3 totals 15 residues. The germline V gene has CDR1 MNHNY and CDR2 SVGAGI (reference sequence).

V is TRBV27 and J is TRBJ2-3; TRBD1 is a possible D gene (5 bases). Germline V gene data show CDR1 as MNHEY and CDR2 as SMNVEV (reference sequence). The CDR3 has 12 amino acids. Trimming took off 8 bases at V and 7 bases at J, with 13 bases between the two ends. CDR3 nucleotides: TGTGCCAGCGGGGCTGACTGGTATACGCAGTATTTT. Translation gives CASGADWYTQYF.

The V gene is TRBV11-2, the J gene TRBJ2-7; TRBD2 might be the D (6 bases). V lost 1 base, J lost 3 bases, and 13 bases lay in between. The CDR3 totals 15 residues. The germline V gene has CDR1 SGHAT and CDR2 FQNNGV. The CDR3 nucleotides are TGTGCCAGCAGCTTAGCTTCGGGAGCCTACTACGAGCAGTACTTC. This sequence encodes CASSLASGAYYEQYF.

The V and J genes are TRBV27 and TRBJ1-4; 11 nucleotides agree with TRBD1. The ends lost 4 bases at V and 8 bases at J; junction bases unmatched: 3. The CDR3 has 14 residues. CDR1 and CDR2 (germline): MNHEY, SMNVEV (reference sequence). The CDR3 protein is CASSSGQGVEKLFF. In nucleotides, the CDR3 is TGTGCCAGCAGTTCGGGACAGGGGGTGGAAAAACTGTTTTTT.

The V and J genes are TRBV28 and TRBJ2-1; TRBD2 agrees at 12 bases. The CDR3 loop spans 17 amino acids. Germline V CDR1 and CDR2: MDHEN, SYDVKM. J gave up 1 base and V 5 bases, and 6 bases lay outside the gene matches. CDR3 sequence reads: CASSPRTSGTSYNEQFF. The CDR3 nucleotides read TGTGCCAGCAGTCCCCGGACTAGCGGGACTTCCTACAATGAGCAGTTCTTC.

The chain carries TRBV4-3 and TRBJ2-3, with 10 bases lining up with TRBD2. The CDR3 is 15 amino acids. After removal of 0 bases from V and 6 bases from J, the junction contained 3 bases not matched to a gene. Germline CDR1 and CDR2: LGHNA and YSLEER. CDR3 nucleotides: TGCGCCAGCAGCCAAGAAGCGGGAGGGTGGGATACGCAGTATTTT. Its translation: CASSQEAGGWDTQYF.

The V and J genes are TRBV30 and TRBJ1-1; D possibly corresponds to TRBD1 (6 bases). This CDR3 spans 14 amino acids. V was cut by 4 bases and J by 5 bases, with 17 bases left in between. The germline CDR1 and CDR2 sequences are GTSNPN and SVGIG (reference sequence). CDR3 loop: CAWTLGAGMTEAFF. Written as DNA, the CDR3 is TGTGCCTGGACCTTGGGGGCTGGAATGACTGAAGCTTTCTTT.

The CDR3 here is CSVEDSRGGANVLTF. The DNA of the CDR3 is TGCAGCGTTGAAGATTCCCGCGGTGGGGCCAACGTCCTGACTTTC. The chain joins TRBV29-1 to TRBJ2-6; D unclear. The CDR3 is 15 amino acids. Germline V CDR1 and CDR2: SQVTM, ANQGSEA. Deletions cut 0 bases from V and 3 bases from J, with 9 bases between.

The chain recombines TRBV28 with TRBJ1-2; weak D call: TRBD1 (5 bases). The CDR3 is 13 residues long. Between the trimmed V and J ends, which lost 2 bases and 8 bases, there was a span of 12 bases. Germline lookup yields CDR1 MDHEN and CDR2 SYDVKM. The CDR3, as DNA: TGTGCCAGCAGTTTAAATCTGGGGCAGGGCTACACCTTC. Amino acids: CASSLNLGQGYTF.

CDR3 residues: CASSSGRATDTQYF. In DNA form, the CDR3 reads TGTGCCAGCAGTAGCGGGAGGGCCACAGATACGCAGTATTTT. The J gene is TRBJ2-3, the V gene TRBV6-1; 10 bases line up with TRBD2. The ends lost 5 bases at V and 2 bases at J; junction bases unmatched: 1. Germline CDR1 MNHNS, CDR2 SASEGT. CDR3 length: 14 amino acids.

This chain links TRBV10-3 with TRBJ2-1, with a possible D match to TRBD1 (5 bases). CDR3 length: 11 amino acids. CDR1 and CDR2 from the germline V gene are ENHRY and SYGVKD. V was pared by 4 bases and J by 10 bases, with 8 bases between. CDR3 protein: CAISGGQEQFF. CDR3 in DNA: TGTGCCATCAGTGGGGGCCAGGAGCAGTTCTTC.

The chain links TRBV7-2 to TRBJ1-1; D remains ambiguous. The length of the CDR3 is 15 residues. The germline V gene encodes CDR1 SGHTA and CDR2 FQGNSA. The V and J ends lost 2 bases and 1 base respectively, with 11 bases between them. CDR3 in DNA: TGTGCCAGCAGCTTATGGTCGAGGGCGAACACTGAAGCTTTCTTT. It codes for CASSLWSRANTEAFF.

The chain employs TRBV4-3 and TRBJ2-7; TRBD2 aligns across 11 bases. The germline V gene has CDR1 LGHNA and CDR2 YSLEER. The CDR3 is 15 residues long. The ends lost 0 bases at V and 7 bases at J; junction bases unmatched: 5. CDR3 loop: CASSQDLLAGGEQYF. CDR3 DNA: TGCGCCAGCAGCCAAGATCTTCTAGCGGGAGGAGAGCAGTACTTC.

This clone was seen once. The chain is built from TRBV6-5 and TRBJ1-2; no clear D. Germline CDR1 is MNHEY and CDR2 is SVGAGI. The ends were cut back, 2 bases at V and 4 bases at J, with 14 bases in the middle. The CDR3 has 15 amino acids. The CDR3: CASSYPEAAGYGYTF. CDR3 nucleotide sequence: TGTGCCAGCAGTTACCCGGAGGCCGCCGGCTATGGCTACACCTTC.

This chain links TRBV5-6 with TRBJ1-1; perhaps TRBD1 as D (5 bases). The CDR3 loop spans 16 amino acids. The germline V and J ends were trimmed by 3 bases and 0 bases, with 15 bases remaining between them. Per germline, CDR1 SGHDT and CDR2 YYEEEE. CDR3 amino acids: CASSSRRDSLNTEAFF. Here the CDR3 DNA reads TGTGCCAGCAGCTCGCGCCGGGACTCCCTGAACACTGAAGCTTTCTTT. The complete variable domain, with remaining parts taken from reference TRBV5-6 and TRBJ1-1, reads DAGVTQSPTHLIKTRGQQVTLRCSPKSGHDTVSWYQQALGQGPQFIFQYYEEEERQRGNFPDRFSGHQFPNYSSELNVNALLLGDSALYLCASSSRRDSLNTEAFFGQGTRLTVV.

Remarks on this clone: The germline gene is not matched at one end of the junction; a read error may be the cause. This chain joins TRBV29-1 and TRBJ2-3, with 11 bases that match TRBD2. The CDR3 extends over 15 amino acids. CDR1 and CDR2 (germline): SQVTM, ANQGSEA. This CDR3 reads CSVEGTSGATDTQYF. The CDR3 DNA reads as TGCAGCGTAGAAGGGACTAGCGGAGCCACAGATACGCAGTATTTT.

This chain connects TRBV5-1 to TRBJ2-7; D gene ambiguous. V dropped 2 bases and J dropped 1 base, with 10 bases sitting between them. Germline loops: CDR1 SGHRS, CDR2 YFSETQ. This CDR3 is 14 amino acids long. CDR3 nucleotides: TGCGCCAGCAGCTTAGAGGAGAGTTCCTACGAGCAGTACTTC. It translates to CASSLEESSYEQYF.

V usage is TRBV11-2 and J usage is TRBJ2-1, with 9 bases lining up with TRBD2. CDR3 length equals 15 residues. V shed 5 bases and J 4 bases; nucleotides not matched to a gene: 6. CDR1 SGHAT and CDR2 FQNNGV come from the germline V gene. CDR3 in DNA: TGTGCCAGCAGCCTAACTAGCGGGCTTTACAATGAGCAGTTCTTC. Protein: CASSLTSGLYNEQFF. The variable domain in full, with the rest retrieved from reference TRBV11-2 and TRBJ2-1, is EAGVAQSPRYKIIEKRQSVAFWCNPISGHATLYWYQQILGQGPKLLIQFQNNGVVDDSQLPKDRFSAERLKGVDSTLKIQPAKLEDSAVYLCASSLTSGLYNEQFFGPGTRLTVL.

J is TRBJ2-7 and V is TRBV6-6; TRBD1 aligns across 11 bases. Germline CDR1 MNHNY, CDR2 SVGAGI (reference sequence). The CDR3 sequence is 14 residues long. The trim removed 6 bases at V and 5 bases at J, leaving 6 bases unmatched. This CDR3 is CASRYGQGANEQYF. In DNA, the CDR3 is TGTGCCAGCAGATACGGACAGGGGGCCAACGAGCAGTACTTC.

The CDR3 nucleotides read TGTGCCAGCAGCTCCCCGGGAGGGGTCGGCACCGGGGAGCTGTTTTTT. It encodes CASSSPGGVGTGELFF. This chain uses TRBV7-9 with TRBJ2-2; 8 bases agree with TRBD2. Germline-derived CDR1 and CDR2 are SEHNR and FQNEAQ (reference sequence). This CDR3 contains 16 residues. Germline trimming cut 4 bases from V and 4 bases from J; bases unmatched to any gene: 8.

J is TRBJ2-1 and V is TRBV29-1; 9 bases agree with TRBD2. Looked up from germline, CDR1 is SQVTM and CDR2 is ANQGSEA. CDR3 length: 13 residues. V dropped 7 bases and J dropped 8; count of bases not matched to a gene: 9. The chain's CDR3 is CSAPGLATYEQFF. The CDR3 bases are TGCAGCGCCCCGGGACTAGCAACTTATGAGCAGTTCTTC.

This chain links TRBV7-9 with TRBJ2-1; TRBD2 aligns across 14 bases. Germline V gene lookup returns CDR1 SEHNR and CDR2 FQNEAQ (reference sequence). The CDR3 contains 17 residues. Trimming cost V 6 bases and J 6 bases; bases outside gene matches: 10. CDR3 in amino acids: CASSRLKGLAGVNEQFF. The CDR3 DNA is TGTGCCAGCAGTCGTCTTAAGGGACTAGCGGGAGTCAATGAGCAGTTCTTC.

The rearrangement joins TRBV25-1 to TRBJ1-5; no reliable D call. The CDR3 has 14 residues. CDR1 MGHDK and CDR2 SYGVNS come from the germline V gene. Deletions cut 4 bases from V and 1 base from J, with 8 bases between. The CDR3 loop reads CASSGYGSNQPQHF. Written as DNA, the CDR3 is TGTGCCAGCAGTGGGTATGGCAGCAATCAGCCCCAGCATTTT.

Only one count was recorded for this clone. At one boundary the junction diverges from the germline segment, which might be a read error. The chain has TRBV7-7 and TRBJ2-5; 7 positions agree with TRBD1. This CDR3 is 15 amino acids long. Germline V gene lookup returns CDR1 SSHAT and CDR2 FNYEAQ (reference sequence). CDR3 in amino acids: CASSRTGVVGETQYF. The CDR3 bases are TGTGCTAGCAGTCGAACAGGGGTGGTAGGGGAGACCCAGTACTTC.

This chain joins TRBV18 and TRBJ1-1; D may be TRBD1 (5 bases). Deletions cut 4 bases from V and 5 bases from J, with 11 bases between. The CDR3 has 13 residues. Germline V CDR1 and CDR2: KGHSH, LQKENI. CDR3 nucleotide sequence: TGTGCCAGCTCACGGGGGGAAGGGACTGAAGCTTTCTTT. Its translation: CASSRGEGTEAFF.